This T cell receptor beta chain was observed in a study of T cell responses to AZD1222 COVID-19 vaccine. Profiling relied on immunoSEQ multiplex PCR, and the TCRdb table lists in-frame clones only, not all of them. The table lists 140,000 or so clones, approximately 91% of them singletons. The CDR3 covers 12 residues. The V gene lost 2 bases and the J gene lost 4 bases, with 8 bases spanning the gap. CDR1 is SQVTM, CDR2 ANQGSEA, per germline. Specimen: peripheral blood, collected 28 days after the second AZD1222 dose. The J gene is TRBJ1-2, the V gene TRBV29-1; maybe TRBD1 (6 bases). The TCR comes from an adult who received the AZD1222 COVID-19 vaccine. The chain's CDR3 is CSVEKQGYGYTF. The DNA for the CDR3 is TGCAGCGTTGAAAAACAGGGCTATGGCTACACCTTC.